The 4 T cell receptor beta chains below all came from one sample that was sequenced in a study of blood T cell repertoires in COVID-19. Data came from immunoSEQ multiplex PCR; TCRdb stores just in-frame clones and leaves some out. The table lists roughly 80,000 clones, roughly 90% of them singletons. Specimen: peripheral blood. These receptors were obtained from a woman of 80 years or more with active or convalescent COVID-19.

The V and J genes are TRBV19 and TRBJ2-3; 9 bases match TRBD2. This CDR3 spans 16 amino acids. The germline gives CDR1 LNHDA, CDR2 SQIVND (reference sequence). V was pared by 2 bases and J by 2 bases, with 5 bases of the junction left unmatched. CDR3 loop: CASSIWAGGPTDTQYF. The DNA for the CDR3 is TGTGCCAGTAGTATATGGGCGGGGGGGCCCACAGATACGCAGTATTTT.

V is TRBV5-4 and J is TRBJ2-5; 7 bases fit TRBD1. CDR1 is SGHNT and CDR2 is YYREEE in the germline V gene (reference sequence). Trimming cost V 4 bases and J 5 bases; bases outside gene matches: 8. The CDR3 spans 14 residues. The CDR3 is CASSTKTGKETQYF. In DNA form, the CDR3 reads TGTGCCAGCAGCACTAAGACAGGGAAGGAGACCCAGTACTTC.

V and J are TRBV4-1 and TRBJ2-3, with a tentative D call TRBD1 (6 bases). Germline loops: CDR1 MGHRA, CDR2 YSYEKL. The CDR3 length is 13 residues. Trimming left V 3 bases short and J 5 bases short, with 9 bases between. The CDR3 DNA sequence: TGCGCCAGCAGCCACCTAGGGGGAGATACGCAGTATTTT. Translating it yields CASSHLGGDTQYF.

This rearrangement joins TRBV6-5 to TRBJ1-6; D gene ambiguous. V shed 6 bases and J shed 7 bases, with 16 bases lying between them. Germline values: CDR1 MNHEY, CDR2 SVGAGI. The CDR3 totals 15 residues. This CDR3 reads CASSRGSLRNSPLHF. CDR3 nucleotides: TGTGCCAGCAGCCGTGGGAGTTTGCGAAATTCACCCCTCCACTTT.